This T cell receptor beta chain was found in a study of blood T cell repertoires in COVID-19. The CDR3 is made up of 16 amino acids. Trimming stripped 1 base from V and 7 bases from J, with 14 bases between. CDR1 and CDR2 from the germline V gene are LGHDT and YNNKEL (reference sequence). Profiling relied on immunoSEQ multiplex PCR, and the TCRdb table lists in-frame clones only, not all of them. The sample records 200,000 to 250,000 clones, less than 85% being singletons. This clone was seen only a few times. Sequences were obtained from PBMCs or T cells enriched from blood (not recorded which). The receptor comes from a man in his sixties who had recovered from COVID-19. The J gene is TRBJ1-6, the V gene TRBV3-1 (or the pseudogene TRBV3-2); no clear D gene. The CDR3 loop is CASSQAYGFGNSPLHF. CDR3 bases: TGTGCCAGCAGCCAAGCGTATGGGTTCGGGAATTCACCCCTCCACTTT.